This TCR beta chain was identified in a study of blood T cells in healthy people across ages. A J-beta primer mix and a sample-barcoded 5' primer were used in a second PCR of about 7 to 12 cycles. TCRdb processed the 5' RACE reads anew with MiXCR; each CDR3 protein has one entry. Of some 700,000 distinct CDR3 sequences listed, about a fifth are singletons. Germline V gives CDR1 SGHTA, CDR2 FQGNSA. V was cut by 3 bases and J by 7 bases, with 10 bases left in between. The CDR3 has 13 residues. The sequence came from a man between 65 and 80 years old in good health. Material for sequencing was blood. The V call is TRBV7-2, the J call TRBJ2-1; unclear D gene. DNA of the CDR3: TGTGCCAGCAGCTTTTCCTCTTGGAATGAGCAGTTCTTC. It codes for CASSFSSWNEQFF. Looking up the rest from reference TRBV7-2 and TRBJ2-1 gives the full variable domain: GAGVSQSPSNKVTEKGKDVELRCDPISGHTALYWYRQSLGQGLEFLIYFQGNSAPDKSGLPSDRFSAERTGGSVSTLTIQRTQQEDSAVYLCASSFSSWNEQFFGPGTRLTVL.